This passage covers 24 T cell receptor beta chains from one sample sequenced in a study of metastatic and nonmetastatic thyroid tumors. Before thyroid surgery, none of the patients had received any treatment. With MiXCR, TCRdb reprocessed the PCR reads. The sample carries around 30,000 clones, about 21% recorded once. The specimen was tumor tissue. The receptor set was obtained from a male donor with papillary thyroid cancer or a benign thyroid nodule (not recorded which). Some clones in this sample may be carry-over from other donors' samples.

J is TRBJ2-2 and V is TRBV7-2; TRBD1 might be the D (5 bases). CDR3 length equals 14 residues. V was trimmed by 6 bases and J by 5 bases, leaving 13 bases between them. CDR1 is SGHTA, CDR2 FQGNSA, per germline. The CDR3 spells CASRLRSGTGELFF. The CDR3 nucleotides read TGTGCCAGCAGATTAAGGTCAGGGACCGGGGAGCTGTTTTTT.

This clone came up many times. The gene calls are TRBV11-1 and TRBJ2-3; D call uncertain. Germline assignment: CDR1 SGHAT and CDR2 FQDESV (reference sequence). With 0 bases removed from V and 0 bases from J, the gap between germline ends came to 10 bases. This CDR3 contains 16 residues. CDR3 DNA sequence: TGTGCCAGCAGCTTAGCCGTAGACCCTAGCACAGATACGCAGTATTTT. This gives the protein CASSLAVDPSTDTQYF.

This clone was detected only once. The genes are TRBV12-3 or TRBV12-4 and TRBJ2-3, with a tentative D call TRBD1 (5 bases). The CDR3 sequence is 13 residues long. The V end lost 6 bases, the J end lost 6 bases, and 13 bases lay between the germline ends. The DNA of the CDR3 is TGTGCCAGCAGCAATCGACAGTCCGATACGCAGTATTTT. Residues: CASSNRQSDTQYF.

Within the sample, this clone is medium-sized (0.01 to 0.1%). The CDR3 is CASSSTGSGHEQYF. DNA of the CDR3: TGTGCCAGTAGTAGTACCGGGTCAGGACACGAGCAGTACTTC. The chain combines TRBV19 with TRBJ2-7; D gene unclear. This CDR3 is built from 14 residues. Germline-derived CDR1 and CDR2 are LNHDA and SQIVND (reference sequence). V was cut by 4 bases and J by 5 bases, with 15 bases left in between. The variable domain in full, completed from reference TRBV19 and TRBJ2-7, reads DGGITQSPKYLFRKEGQNVTLSCEQNLNHDAMYWYRQDPGQGLRLIYYSQIVNDFQKGDIAEGYSVSREKKESFPLTVTSAQKNPTAFYLCASSSTGSGHEQYFGPGTRLTVT.

This clone was seen at least ten times. CDR3 sequence (DNA): TGTGCCACCAGCAGGGGTGGGTCGAACACTGAAGCTTTCTTT. This encodes CATSRGGSNTEAFF. The rearrangement joins TRBV15 to TRBJ1-1; no firm D call. This CDR3 has 14 amino acids. Looked up from germline, CDR1 is LNHNV and CDR2 is YYDKDF (reference sequence). Trimming cost V 3 bases and J 1 base, with 9 bases left between them.

The chain links TRBV27 to TRBJ2-7; maybe TRBD2 (5 bases). The germline V gene encodes CDR1 MNHEY and CDR2 SMNVEV (reference sequence). The germline V and J ends were trimmed by 5 bases and 7 bases, with 15 bases remaining between them. This CDR3 contains 13 residues. CDR3 residues: CASSRGWNGEQYF. In DNA, the CDR3 is TGTGCCAGCAGTAGAGGGTGGAACGGGGAGCAGTACTTC.

This clone was counted at least ten times. This rearrangement joins TRBV11-2 to TRBJ1-1; D call uncertain. The CDR3 spans 13 residues. CDR1 and CDR2 from the germline V gene are SGHAT and FQNNGV. Between the trimmed V and J ends, which lost 0 bases and 7 bases, there was a span of 9 bases. CDR3 region: CASSLERTGEAFF. The DNA for the CDR3 is TGTGCCAGCAGCTTAGAAAGGACGGGTGAAGCTTTCTTT.

This clone was picked up many times. This sequence joins TRBV11-2 and TRBJ2-1; TRBD1 agrees at 12 bases. Germline trimming cut 6 bases from V and 8 bases from J; bases unmatched to any gene: 8. CDR1 SGHAT and CDR2 FQNNGV come from the germline V gene. The CDR3 is 15 residues long. The DNA for the CDR3 is TGTGCCAGCAGTCGCCGGGACAGGGGGCGAGATGAGCAGTTCTTC. Residues: CASSRRDRGRDEQFF.

A few counts support this clone. The rearrangement links TRBV2 to TRBJ2-5; D could derive from TRBD1 or TRBD2 (6 bases each). The CDR3 has 13 amino acids. Germline CDR1 is SNHLY and CDR2 is FYNNEI. Deletions cut 8 bases from V and 3 bases from J, with 13 bases between. The DNA of the CDR3 is TGTGCCAGCCTGGGGGGCGTGAAAGAGACCCAGTACTTC. Its translation: CASLGGVKETQYF.

This clone counts as medium-sized (0.01 to 0.1%). V is TRBV28 and J is TRBJ2-7; no clear D gene. Per germline, CDR1 MDHEN and CDR2 SYDVKM. The CDR3 is 13 amino acids. Trimming cost V 5 bases and J 3 bases, with 11 bases left between them. Here the CDR3 reads CASSPGRRYEQYF. The DNA of the CDR3 is TGTGCCAGCAGTCCCGGTAGGCGCTACGAGCAGTACTTC.

V is TRBV9 and J is TRBJ2-7; a weak D match, TRBD2 (6 bases). The length of the CDR3 is 14 residues. The V gene's germline CDR1 is SGDLS and CDR2 YYNGEE. The V end lost 1 base, the J end lost 10 bases, and 18 bases lay between the germline ends. This chain's CDR3 is CASSVFTGSGRQYF. In DNA form, the CDR3 reads TGTGCCAGCAGCGTATTCACGGGAAGCGGGCGACAGTACTTC. Using reference TRBV9 and TRBJ2-7 for the parts outside the CDR3, the full variable domain is DSGVTQTPKHLITATGQRVTLRCSPRSGDLSVYWYQQSLDQGLQFLIQYYNGEERAKGNILERFSAQQFPDLHSELNLSSLELGDSALYFCASSVFTGSGRQYFGPGTRLTVT.

This clone is medium-sized (0.01 to 0.1%) in the sample. The rearrangement uses TRBV19 and TRBJ2-7, with a weak D call TRBD2 (6 bases). Per germline, CDR1 LNHDA and CDR2 SQIVND (reference sequence). The V end lost 5 bases, the J end lost 2 bases, and 16 bases lay between the germline ends. This CDR3 region has 15 residues. Written as DNA, the CDR3 is TGTGCCAGTAGTGAAGGGACTCCGGGAGCCTACGAGCAGTACTTC. This encodes CASSEGTPGAYEQYF.

This clone was seen at least ten times. The CDR3 DNA reads as TGTGCCACCAGTGATCGTGGACTAGCGGGATATGGTAATGAGCAGTTCTTC. Translation: CATSDRGLAGYGNEQFF. V is TRBV24-1 and J is TRBJ2-1; 12 bases match TRBD2. The CDR3 consists of 17 residues. Germline CDR1 reads KGHDR; CDR2 reads SFDVKD. J gave up 7 bases and V 3 bases, and 9 bases lay outside the gene matches.

This clone has ten or more counts. The V gene is TRBV28, the J gene TRBJ2-6, with 7 bases that match TRBD1. CDR3 length: 17 residues. Trimming removed 2 bases from V and 2 bases from J; junction bases left unmatched: 6. Germline V CDR1 and CDR2: MDHEN, SYDVKM. The CDR3 DNA reads TGTGCCAGCAGTTTAACCCAGGGGGTAGCTGGGGCCAACGTCCTGACTTTC. It yields the protein CASSLTQGVAGANVLTF. The entire variable domain, with the rest obtained from reference TRBV28 and TRBJ2-6, is as follows: DVKVTQSSRYLVKRTGEKVFLECVQDMDHENMFWYRQDPGLGLRLIYFSYDVKMKEKGDIPEGYSVSREKKERFSLILESASTNQTSMYLCASSLTQGVAGANVLTFGAGSRLTVL.

The chain has TRBV20-1 and TRBJ1-2; the D gene is possibly TRBD1 (6 bases). Germline CDR1 reads DFQATT; CDR2 reads SNEGSKA (reference sequence). V shed 4 bases and J shed 7 bases, with 22 bases lying between them. The CDR3 is 15 amino acids. The CDR3 protein is CSAIDFLQGPSGYTF. CDR3 nucleotides: TGCAGTGCTATAGATTTTCTACAGGGTCCAAGTGGCTACACCTTC.

By share, this clone counts as medium-sized. V and J are TRBV20-1 and TRBJ2-1, with D possibly matching TRBD1 (5 bases). There are 12 residues in the CDR3. CDR1 and CDR2 (germline): DFQATT, SNEGSKA (reference sequence). The V end lost 5 bases, the J end lost 8 bases, and 13 bases lay between the germline ends. Here the CDR3 DNA reads TGCAGTGCTCACCAGGGTGGCCATGAGCAGTTCTTC. Amino acid sequence: CSAHQGGHEQFF.

The sample holds many counts of this clone. V and J are TRBV27 and TRBJ2-5; unclear D gene. Trimming took 4 bases from V and 5 from J, leaving 8 bases between them. Germline lookup yields CDR1 MNHEY and CDR2 SMNVEV (reference sequence). This CDR3 is 12 amino acids long. In DNA, the CDR3 is TGTGCCAGCAGTTCCCTGGGGGAGACCCAGTACTTC. Protein: CASSSLGETQYF.

V gene TRBV20-1 combines with J gene TRBJ2-3, with 9 positions matching TRBD2. The CDR3 consists of 14 residues. CDR1 and CDR2 (germline): DFQATT, SNEGSKA (reference sequence). The V gene end was trimmed by 0 bases and the J gene end by 6 bases; junction bases not matched to a gene: 4. CDR3 in amino acids: CSAREGLALDTQYF. CDR3 DNA: TGCAGTGCTAGAGAGGGACTAGCCTTGGATACGCAGTATTTT.

At least ten counts were recorded for this clone. The rearrangement joins TRBV10-3 to TRBJ2-1, with D hard to call. The CDR3 covers 15 residues. CDR1 ENHRY and CDR2 SYGVKD come from the germline V gene. Trimming shortened V by 2 bases and J by 0 bases, and 8 bases separated the two germline ends. In nucleotides, the CDR3 is TGTGCCATCAGTGAGGGGCAGAGCTCCTACAATGAGCAGTTCTTC. Residues: CAISEGQSSYNEQFF.

At least ten counts were recorded for this clone. The V gene is TRBV12-3 or TRBV12-4, the J gene TRBJ2-2; 9 bases fit TRBD2. The CDR3 is 17 amino acids. After removal of 7 bases from V and 5 bases from J, the junction contained 14 bases not matched to a gene. The CDR3 loop reads CASNGTSSGMWTGELFF. The CDR3 DNA reads as TGTGCCAGCAATGGTACTTCTAGCGGGATGTGGACCGGGGAGCTGTTTTTT.

In its sample, this clone was seen a few times. The chain joins TRBV6-1 to TRBJ1-1, with D unclear. Germline lookup yields CDR1 MNHNS and CDR2 SASEGT. The CDR3 consists of 13 residues. Between the trimmed V and J ends, which lost 3 bases and 0 bases, there was a span of 5 bases. CDR3 nucleotides: TGTGCCAGCAGTGACCGAATGAACACTGAAGCTTTCTTT. This codes for CASSDRMNTEAFF.

This clone was recorded many times. The chain uses TRBV3-1 and TRBJ2-4; D possibly matches TRBD1 or TRBD2 (5 bases each). Germline V gene lookup returns CDR1 LGHDT and CDR2 YNNKEL (reference sequence). Trimming took 0 bases from V and 3 from J, leaving 18 bases between them. The CDR3 is 18 residues long. CDR3 DNA: TGTGCCAGCAGCCAAGACTCCTCGGGACGAAGGATCAAAAACATTCAGTACTTC. Translated: CASSQDSSGRRIKNIQYF.

As to this clone: A junction boundary mismatches the germline segment, possibly from a read error. The rearrangement joins TRBV11-1 to TRBJ2-1, with 12 bases lining up with TRBD2. CDR1 is SGHAT and CDR2 is FQDESV in the germline V gene (reference sequence). This CDR3 region has 15 residues. CDR3 in amino acids: CASSTSGRYYNEQFF. CDR3 DNA: TGCGCCAGCAGCACTAGCGGGAGGTATTACAATGAGCAGTTCTTC.

The V and J genes are TRBV28 and TRBJ1-1; D not resolved. CDR3 length: 12 residues. V was pared by 7 bases and J by 8 bases, with 14 bases between. CDR1 is MDHEN, CDR2 SYDVKM, per germline. The CDR3 bases are TGTGCCAGCATCACGTCTCGGCGAGAAGCTTTCTTT. Its protein is CASITSRREAFF.